This TCR beta chain was captured by sequencing in a study of T cells in localized non-small cell lung cancer (dated by TCRdb to about 2020). Background for the entire study: The study examined T cell repertoires in under 300 patients with early-stage NSCLC and compared tumors with uninvolved tumor-adjacent lungs. A mean age of around 66 years was recorded for the NSCLC patients, of whom more than 120 were male and about a hundred were female. The cohort was made up of fewer than 250 treatment-naive NSCLC patients whose localized lung tumors had been resected.

The CDR3 runs 15 residues from the cysteine to the phenylalanine. Here the CDR3 DNA is all that survives: 45 bases in frame from base 1. V is trimmed back by 7 bases and J by 6 bases, and the junction contains 8 bases that no gene match accounts for. The germline V gene sets CDR1 to MNHEY and CDR2 to SVGAGI. Overall results and qualifications from the work: Higher blood T cell density associated with longer overall survival, while higher adjacent-lung clonality associated with shorter survival. Uninvolved tumor-adjacent lung showed the highest T cell clonality, higher than tumor, which suggests more focused antigenic responses in the uninvolved tumor-adjacent lung. Since the design was exploratory, TCR variables were selected using unadjusted p-values with no false-discovery rate correction. A median of around 62 of the top 100 tumor clones turned up in the paired uninvolved adjacent lung, and approximately 30 of those clones also ranked among the top 100 of that same adjacent lung. Because multi-region tumor sequencing was not done, intratumor heterogeneity could not be ruled out.

At diagnosis, peripheral blood, uninvolved tumor-adjacent lung and tumor were collected and stored as a combination of fresh-frozen and FFPE material. For TCR repertoire profiling, the blood samples were analyzed as peripheral blood mononuclear cells. A word on this clone: Its antigen is still unknown. No base quality information exists; no much larger clone differs at one position.

The immunoSEQ Assay was used to sequence TCR beta CDR3 regions from DNA. In the paper's pipeline: T cell density was computed as TCR beta template counts normalized to usable DNA estimated by amplifying housekeeping genes. The preseqR package was used to estimate richness by extrapolating to 400,000 templates for PBMC samples and to 120,000 templates for tissue samples. Clonality was defined as one minus Pielou's evenness. Tissue-enriched TCRs were identified through differential abundance testing performed on productive amino-acid clonotypes, with a minimum total count of 5 and an alpha of 0.1. The Jaccard Index and the Morisita Overlap Index were used to measure how much the repertoires overlapped between compartments. GLIPH grouped TCR beta CDR3s together with public tetramer-defined viral CDR3s, and a viral motif had to include at least three viral sequences and show V-gene enrichment. As stored in TCRdb, this immuneACCESS dataset retains in-frame rearrangements with V and J assigned. A fraction of the clones does not appear; measured against another copy, unresolved V genes explain less than half of the discrepancy, and the remainder lacks a known reason. The V and J calls and clone size are taken from that table; D and trimming were inferred from the DNA. In this sample the table shows 25,000 to 35,000 clones, 80% to 95% of which occur a single time. The ten biggest clones cover 2% to 2.5% of the sample.

Rearrangement joined TRBV6-5 to TRBJ2-3; 12 nucleotides in the junction match TRBD2. This material consisted of peripheral blood, taken before any cancer treatment. This receptor was identified in a female donor aged 60 or older with stage I lung adenocarcinoma. At the DNA level, the sequence is TGTGCCAGCAAGCCTAGCGGGGGGGCTTTCGATACGCAGTATTTT. This gives the protein CASKPSGGAFDTQYF.